The 10 T cell receptor beta chains presented below share a single source sample, sequenced in a study of T cell responses to AZD1222 COVID-19 vaccine. Data came from immunoSEQ multiplex PCR; TCRdb stores just in-frame clones and leaves some out. The repertoire includes around 110,000 clones, just over 85% of them detected once, and approximately 9.6% sits in the top ten. This specimen was peripheral blood, taken on day 0 of AZD1222 vaccination. The receptors come from an adult in good health.

The chain links TRBV4-3 to TRBJ1-2, with TRBD1 matching 9 bases. Germline lookup yields CDR1 LGHNA and CDR2 YSLEER. After removal of 0 bases from V and 7 bases from J, the junction contained 9 bases not matched to a gene. The CDR3 spans 16 residues. The CDR3 bases are TGCGCCAGCAGCCAAGATGGAGTCGGGACAGGGCGTGGCTACACCTTC. Protein sequence: CASSQDGVGTGRGYTF.

The chain links TRBV7-9 to TRBJ2-1; TRBD2 matches at 7 bases. Per the germline V gene, CDR1 is SEHNR and CDR2 is FQNEAQ (reference sequence). V was clipped by 6 bases and J by 5 bases; unmatched bases: 10. The CDR3 sequence is 15 residues long. The CDR3, as DNA: TGTGCCAGCAGGTCTCGGACTAGTACAAACAATGAGCAGTTCTTC. Protein: CASRSRTSTNNEQFF.

The rearrangement links TRBV18 to TRBJ2-6; 7 positions match TRBD1. The CDR3 covers 19 residues. The germline gives CDR1 KGHSH, CDR2 LQKENI. Trimming at V came to 1 base and at J to 0 bases, leaving 9 bases not matched to a gene. CDR3 region: CASSPRPVGGLSGANVLTF. CDR3 nucleotide sequence: TGTGCCAGCTCACCACGGCCGGTAGGGGGCCTCTCTGGGGCCAACGTCCTGACTTTC.

The CDR3 sequence is CASRGTGAYEQYF. The CDR3 nucleotides read TGTGCCAGCCGTGGGACAGGGGCCTACGAGCAGTACTTC. V gene TRBV12-3 or TRBV12-4 combines with J gene TRBJ2-7; 10 bases match TRBD1. CDR3 length: 13 amino acids. V lost 8 bases to trimming and J lost 2 bases; unmatched junction nucleotides: 3.

This chain uses TRBV24-1 with TRBJ1-2; D is perhaps TRBD1 (5 bases). The germline V gene encodes CDR1 KGHDR and CDR2 SFDVKD. V shed 3 bases and J shed 4 bases, with 11 bases lying between them. CDR3 size: 14 residues. The CDR3 bases are TGTGCCACCAGTGATCCGGGACGTGTCTATGGCTACACCTTC. Protein sequence: CATSDPGRVYGYTF.

The chain uses TRBV5-1 and TRBJ2-6; D unresolved. Deletions cut 2 bases from V and 0 bases from J, with 0 bases between. Germline V gives CDR1 SGHRS, CDR2 YFSETQ. The CDR3 spans 13 residues. This chain's CDR3 is CASSFSGANVLTF. CDR3 coding DNA: TGCGCCAGCAGCTTCTCTGGGGCCAACGTCCTGACTTTC.

The CDR3 region is CASSLVAGTNQPQHF. In DNA, the CDR3 is TGTGCCAGCAGCTTAGTTGCAGGGACTAATCAGCCCCAGCATTTT. This chain uses TRBV7-2 with TRBJ1-5; TRBD1 might be the D (5 bases). The CDR3 is made up of 15 amino acids. Trimming took 1 base from V and 4 from J, leaving 11 bases between them. Germline V CDR1 and CDR2: SGHTA, FQGNSA.

J is TRBJ1-1 and V is TRBV11-2, with D hard to call. Germline V gene sequence: CDR1 SGHAT, CDR2 FQNNGV. The V and J ends lost 1 base and 6 bases respectively, with 18 bases between them. The CDR3 covers 16 residues. The CDR3 nucleotides read TGTGCCAGCAGCTTAGTTGGAGGGTTCCAGGTCGCTGAAGCTTTCTTT. Its translation: CASSLVGGFQVAEAFF.

The chain links TRBV5-1 to TRBJ2-2; D unresolved. This CDR3 spans 14 amino acids. Germline CDR1 and CDR2: SGHRS and YFSETQ. V was cut by 4 bases and J by 1 base, with 8 bases left in between. CDR3 coding DNA: TGCGCCAGCAGCAGAACGGGGAACACCGGGGAGCTGTTTTTT. Amino acid sequence: CASSRTGNTGELFF.

The rearrangement joins TRBV4-2 to TRBJ2-3, with 11 bases lining up with TRBD2. The CDR3 consists of 19 residues. The V gene end was trimmed by 1 base and the J gene end by 3 bases; junction bases not matched to a gene: 12. From germline, CDR1 is LGHNA and CDR2 YNFKEQ. Here the CDR3 reads CASSQGPGLAGEYTDTQYF. DNA for the CDR3: TGTGCCAGCAGCCAAGGGCCCGGACTAGCGGGCGAATATACAGATACGCAGTATTTT.